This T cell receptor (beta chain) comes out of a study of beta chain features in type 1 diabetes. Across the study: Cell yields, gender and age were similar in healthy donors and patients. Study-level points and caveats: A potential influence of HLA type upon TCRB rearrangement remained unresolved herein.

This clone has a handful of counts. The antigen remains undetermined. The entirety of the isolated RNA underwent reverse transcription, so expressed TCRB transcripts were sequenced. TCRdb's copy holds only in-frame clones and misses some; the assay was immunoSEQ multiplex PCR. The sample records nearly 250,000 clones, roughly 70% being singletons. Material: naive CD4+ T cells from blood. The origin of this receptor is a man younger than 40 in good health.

The CDR3 bases are TGTGCCAGCAGCTTAGGGGTATCCTCCTACAATGAGCAGTTCTTC. This sequence encodes CASSLGVSSYNEQFF. The V call is TRBV28, the J call TRBJ2-1; the D gene is possibly TRBD1 (5 bases). Deletions cut 6 bases from V and 0 bases from J, with 12 bases between. Germline V gene data show CDR1 as MDHEN and CDR2 as SYDVKM. This CDR3 is built from 15 residues.